The sequence of this T cell receptor (beta chain) was determined in a study of human T cells and chemical hapten exposure. Study details: Across the whole study, which lasted approximately 23 weeks, patients were given diphenylcyclopropenone on the scalp once a week. Study-level points and caveats: Counts of TCRs expanded at PT1 correlated positively with patch test score. Versus controls, expanded TCRs had significantly more large CDR3 similarity clusters. DPC sensitization left the count of TCRs above 1 in 1000 unchanged.

A note on this clonotype: No antigen is known for it.

Time point noted: pre-sensitization, week 0. Treatment noted: therapeutic diphenylcyclopropenone sensitization with weekly scalp DPC. TCRdb re-called the RACE reads with MiXCR, one entry per CDR3 protein. The sample lists approximately 320,000 distinct CDR3 sequences; about 5% were seen once. The sequencing here drew on whole blood, taken in connection with sensitization to the hapten diphenylcyclopropenone (DPC). The receptor's source is a young woman with alopecia areata. Some clones in this sample may be carry-over from other donors' samples.

The chain's CDR3 is CASSLQGISTDTQYF. CDR3 DNA: TGTGCCAGCAGTTTACAGGGGATAAGCACAGATACGCAGTATTTT. The chain employs TRBV28 and TRBJ2-3; tentatively, D is TRBD1 (6 bases). The CDR3 has 15 amino acids. The V gene lost 2 bases and the J gene lost 0 bases, with 9 bases spanning the gap. Germline CDR1 MDHEN, CDR2 SYDVKM.